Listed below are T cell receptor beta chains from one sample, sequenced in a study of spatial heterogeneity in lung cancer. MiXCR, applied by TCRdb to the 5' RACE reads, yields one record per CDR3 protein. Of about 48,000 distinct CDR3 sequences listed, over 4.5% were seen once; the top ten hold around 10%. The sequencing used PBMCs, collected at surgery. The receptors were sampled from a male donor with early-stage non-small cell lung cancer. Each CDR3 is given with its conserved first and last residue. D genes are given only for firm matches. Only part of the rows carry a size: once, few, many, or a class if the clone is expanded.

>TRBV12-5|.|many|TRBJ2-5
TGTGCTAGTGGACCTGAGAGCCCCGTGAAGTACTTC
CASGPESPVKYF
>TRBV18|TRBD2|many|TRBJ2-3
TGTGCCAGCTCACCGGGACTAGCGGGAGAAGCAGATACGCAGTATTTT
CASSPGLAGEADTQYF
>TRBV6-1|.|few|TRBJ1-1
TGTGCCAGCAGTTCTGACAGATACACTGAAGCTTTCTTT
CASSSDRYTEAFF
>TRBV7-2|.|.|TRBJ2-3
TGTGCCAGCAGAGATGGGACCCTCGACTTAGGGGATACGCAGTATTTT
CASRDGTLDLGDTQYF
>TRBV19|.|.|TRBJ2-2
TGTGCCAGTAGAGCGGGCACAAACACCGGGGAGCTGTTTTTT
CASRAGTNTGELFF
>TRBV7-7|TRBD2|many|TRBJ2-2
TGTGCCAGCAGCCGGACTAGTAGTGGGGAGCTGTTTTTT
CASSRTSSGELFF
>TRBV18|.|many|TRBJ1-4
TGTGCCAGCTCACCACCAGGGCACGAAAAACTGTTTTTT
CASSPPGHEKLFF
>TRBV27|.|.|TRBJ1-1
TGTGCCAGCAGTCGACAGGTTTGGACTGAAGCTTTCTTT
CASSRQVWTEAFF
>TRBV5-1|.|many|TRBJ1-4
TGCGCCAGCAGCTTTTGGCAGGGAGGTGAAAAACTGTTTTTT
CASSFWQGGEKLFF
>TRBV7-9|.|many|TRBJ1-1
TGTGCCAGCAGCAGGGCCGGTGTCACTGAAGCTTTCTTT
CASSRAGVTEAFF
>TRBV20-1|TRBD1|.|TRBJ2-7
TGCAGTGCTAGCCTTAGGACAGGGGCCTACGAGCAGTACTTC
CSASLRTGAYEQYF
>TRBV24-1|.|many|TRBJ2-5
TGTGCCACCAGTGATCAGACAGTGGGACAAGAGACCCAGTACTTC
CATSDQTVGQETQYF
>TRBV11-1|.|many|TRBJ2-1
TGTGCCAGCAGCTTAGCTAGCTACAATGAGCAGTTCTTC
CASSLASYNEQFF
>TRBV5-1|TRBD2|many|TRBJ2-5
TGCGCCAGCAGCGTGGGACTAGCGCAAGAGACCCAGTACTTC
CASSVGLAQETQYF
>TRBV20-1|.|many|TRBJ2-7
TGCAGTGCTAGAGATCCCGGGTTGACTAGTCCCTACGAGCAGTACTTC
CSARDPGLTSPYEQYF
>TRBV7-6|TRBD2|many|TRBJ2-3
TGTGCCAGCAGCTTAGATAGACTAGCGGGAGAGGATACGCAGTATTTT
CASSLDRLAGEDTQYF
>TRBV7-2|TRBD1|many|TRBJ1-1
TGTGCCAGCAGCTTAGACGGGGGGACAGGGACTGAAGCTTTCTTT
CASSLDGGTGTEAFF
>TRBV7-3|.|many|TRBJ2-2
TGTGCCAGCAGCTTACGTCCAGGGCACACCGGGGAGCTGTTTTTT
CASSLRPGHTGELFF
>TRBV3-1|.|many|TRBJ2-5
TGTGCCAGCAGCGCTCACGGTTCTGGAGAGACCCAGTACTTC
CASSAHGSGETQYF
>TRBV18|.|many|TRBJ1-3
TGTGCCAGCTCACCACGGAGGGGGATCCTCTCTGGAAACACCATATATTTT
CASSPRRGILSGNTIYF
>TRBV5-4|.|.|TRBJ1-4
TGTGCCAGCAGCCTAGACTCAGGAGAAAAACTGTTTTTT
CASSLDSGEKLFF
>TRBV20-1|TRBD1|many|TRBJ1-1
TGCAGTGCCTCCGGGACAGGGGGCAATTGGAACACTGAAGCTTTCTTT
CSASGTGGNWNTEAFF
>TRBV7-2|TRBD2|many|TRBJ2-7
TGTGCCAGCAGCCTGGGACTAGCGTATGGCGAGCAGTACTTC
CASSLGLAYGEQYF
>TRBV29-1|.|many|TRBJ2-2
TGCAGCGTTGATCTGGGTTGGAGCGGGGAGCTGTTTTTT
CSVDLGWSGELFF
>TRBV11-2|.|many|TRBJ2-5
TGTGCCAGCAGCTCGAGGGGGGGACAAGAGACCCAGTACTTC
CASSSRGGQETQYF
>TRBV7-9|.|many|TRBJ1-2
TGTGCCAGCAGCCCCCCCTGGCAAAACTATGGCTACACCTTC
CASSPPWQNYGYTF
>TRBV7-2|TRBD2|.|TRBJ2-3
TGTGCCAGCAGCGCAGGCCGAGCGGGAGGCACAGATACGCAGTATTTT
CASSAGRAGGTDTQYF
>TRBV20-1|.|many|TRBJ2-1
TGCAGTGCTAGTGAAATGGGGTCCTACAATGAGCAGTTCTTC
CSASEMGSYNEQFF
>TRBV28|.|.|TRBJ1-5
TGTGCCAGCACAGTTTTCAGTACAGGGAATCAGCCCCAGCATTTT
CASTVFSTGNQPQHF
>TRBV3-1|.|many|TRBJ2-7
TGTGCCAGCAGGGAACGGGGTAGGCACGAGCAGTACTTC
CASRERGRHEQYF
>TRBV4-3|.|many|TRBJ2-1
TGCGCCAGCAGCCAAAGACGTAGAGACAATGAGCAGTTCTTC
CASSQRRRDNEQFF
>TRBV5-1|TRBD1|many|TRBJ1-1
TGCGCCAGCAGCCCCATGGACAGGGGGCAGACTGAAGCTTTCTTT
CASSPMDRGQTEAFF
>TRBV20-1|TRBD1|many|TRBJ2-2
TGCAGTGCTAGAGCCGGGACAGGGTTGAGCGGGGAGCTGTTTTTT
CSARAGTGLSGELFF
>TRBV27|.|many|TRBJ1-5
TGTGCCAGCAGTTTACAAGGGGTCGGTCAGCCCCAGCATTTT
CASSLQGVGQPQHF
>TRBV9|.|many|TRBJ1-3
TGTGCCAGCAGCGTAGACTCCGGCCCCTCTGGAAACACCATATATTTT
CASSVDSGPSGNTIYF
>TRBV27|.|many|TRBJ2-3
TGTGCCAGCAGTTTTGTGGCAGCTACAGATACGCAGTATTTT
CASSFVAATDTQYF
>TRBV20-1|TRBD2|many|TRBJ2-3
TGCAGTGCCCTGGGCGGGAGGGTCACAGATACGCAGTATTTT
CSALGGRVTDTQYF
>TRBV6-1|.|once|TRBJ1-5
TGTGCCAGCAGACTCCGACATATCAATCAGCCCCAGCATTTT
CASRLRHINQPQHF
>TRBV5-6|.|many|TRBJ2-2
TGTGCCAGCAGCTTGACAGCACACCGGGAGCTGTTTTTT
CASSLTAHRELFF
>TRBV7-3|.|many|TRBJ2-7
TGTGCCAGCAGCTTATCTGAGGGTTACGAGCAGTACTTC
CASSLSEGYEQYF
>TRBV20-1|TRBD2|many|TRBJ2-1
TGCAGTGCTAGATCTCCCCTAGCGGGAGGTAGTGAGCAGTTCTTC
CSARSPLAGGSEQFF
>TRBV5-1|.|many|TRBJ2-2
TGCGCCAGCAGGGATGGATCCACCGGGGAGCTGTTTTTT
CASRDGSTGELFF
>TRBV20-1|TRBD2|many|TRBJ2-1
TGCAGTGGGTGGGAGGGCAAATCCAATGAGCAGTTCTTC
CSGWEGKSNEQFF
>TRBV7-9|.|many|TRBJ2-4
TGTGCCAGCAGCCCCTCGGGGCCCGGCATTCAGTACTTC
CASSPSGPGIQYF
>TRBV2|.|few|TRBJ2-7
TGTGCCAGCAGTCCATGGCGGGGCGAGCAGTACTTC
CASSPWRGEQYF
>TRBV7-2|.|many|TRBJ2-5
TGTGCCAGCAGCACCACGCCGCAAGAGACCCAGTACTTC
CASSTTPQETQYF